Detailed here is one TCR beta chain. The target antigen is unknown. TCRdb itself ran the 5' RACE reads through MiXCR, one entry per CDR3 protein. The sample includes roughly 540,000 distinct CDR3 sequences, roughly 21% of them seen just once. This entry belongs to a study of identical twins. Study-wide findings and caveats: Rather than following the same donors, the conclusions depended on cross-sectional statistical analysis.

CDR3 length: 14 residues. Germline V CDR1 and CDR2: SGHTA, FQGNSA. The germline V and J ends were trimmed by 3 bases and 7 bases, with 15 bases remaining between them. These data also formed part of another study, on T cells expressing NK-cell markers.

The sample consisted of CD4+ T cells sorted from blood. This chain links TRBV7-2 with TRBJ1-2, with unresolved D. The TCR comes from a young woman in good health. CDR3 sequence (DNA): TGTGCCAGCAGCTTGGGAGGGAGGTTGGCTGGCTACACCTTC. It yields the protein CASSLGGRLAGYTF.